This entry lists 2 T cell receptor beta chains sequenced from one sample in a study of T cell clonality in common variable immunodeficiency. Study-level findings and limits: Fewer deletions and N-nucleotide insertions were reportedly seen in common variable immunodeficiency TCR beta sequences.

Which antigens these TCRs recognize remains unknown. Repertoires were generated with immunoSEQ multiplex PCR, while TCRdb's copy carries only in-frame clones and drops some. The sample contains over 15,000 clones, none of them singletons. The source material was peripheral blood mononuclear cells. The receptor source for this set is a human donor with common variable immunodeficiency.

A word on this clone: The CDR3 end falls 3 residues outside the read, so it is completed with the germline J gene. This chain uses TRBV6-2 or TRBV6-3 with TRBJ2-7, with TRBD2 matching 9 bases. The CDR3 spans 16 residues. V was pared by 6 bases and J by 2 bases, with 11 bases of the junction left unmatched. Germline CDR1 reads MNHEY; CDR2 reads SVGEGT. This CDR3 is CASRDSGGTSTYEQYF. The part of the CDR3 DNA that was read is TGTGCCAGCAGGGATAGCGGGGGAACTTCAACCTACGAG.

This clone was picked up many times. The CDR3 loop reads CASSPQIAKNIQYF. The CDR3 bases that were read are TGTGCCAGCAGCCCACAGATAGCCAAAAACATT. J is TRBJ2-4 and V is TRBV7-6, with no clear D. The CDR3 extends 3 residues past the end of the read, so its final part is completed from the germline J gene. V shed 5 bases and J shed 0 bases, with 8 bases lying between them. The CDR3 has 14 amino acids. Germline CDR1 is SGHVS and CDR2 is FNYEAQ.